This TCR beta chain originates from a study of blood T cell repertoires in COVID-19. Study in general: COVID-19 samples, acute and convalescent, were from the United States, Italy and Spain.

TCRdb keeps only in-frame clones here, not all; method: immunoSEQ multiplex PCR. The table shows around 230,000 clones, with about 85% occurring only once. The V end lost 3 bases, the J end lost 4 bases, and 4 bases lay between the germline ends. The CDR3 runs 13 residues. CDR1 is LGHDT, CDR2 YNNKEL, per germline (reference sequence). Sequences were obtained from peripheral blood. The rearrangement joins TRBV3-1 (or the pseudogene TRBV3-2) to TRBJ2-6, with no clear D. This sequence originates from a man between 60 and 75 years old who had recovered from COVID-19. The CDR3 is CASSQGGANVLTF. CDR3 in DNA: TGTGCCAGCAGCCAGGGCGGGGCCAACGTCCTGACTTTC.